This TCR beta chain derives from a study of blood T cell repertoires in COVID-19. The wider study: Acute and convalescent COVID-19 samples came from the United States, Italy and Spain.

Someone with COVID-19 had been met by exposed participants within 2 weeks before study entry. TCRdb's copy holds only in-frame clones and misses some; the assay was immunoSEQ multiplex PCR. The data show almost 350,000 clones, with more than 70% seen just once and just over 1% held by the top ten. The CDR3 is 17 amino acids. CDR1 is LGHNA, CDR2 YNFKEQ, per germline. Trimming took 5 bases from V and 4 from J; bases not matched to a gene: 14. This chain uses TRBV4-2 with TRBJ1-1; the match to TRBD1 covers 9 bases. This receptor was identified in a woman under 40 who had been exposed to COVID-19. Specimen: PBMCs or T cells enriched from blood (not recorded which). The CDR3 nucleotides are TGTGCCAGCAGCGTGGTACAGGGGGCGCCTTCGGGCACTGAAGCTTTCTTT. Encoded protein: CASSVVQGAPSGTEAFF.